The 8 T cell receptor beta chains given below trace back to one sample, sequenced in a study of blood T cell repertoires in COVID-19. Assay used: immunoSEQ multiplex PCR; TCRdb lists only in-frame clones, some missing. The profile shows roughly 190,000 clones, around 83% of them singletons. The sequenced sample consisted of peripheral blood. Receptor source: a man aged 50-59 years with active or convalescent COVID-19.

CDR3 bases: TGTGCCAGCAGCTTAGGACGGGTTTACGCTGAAGCTTTCTTT. This codes for CASSLGRVYAEAFF. The chain uses TRBV11-2 and TRBJ1-1; D is unclear. CDR3 length equals 14 residues. The germline V gene encodes CDR1 SGHAT and CDR2 FQNNGV. The V end was cut by 1 base, the J end by 6 bases, with 12 bases between.

The chain couples TRBV7-2 to TRBJ1-2; TRBD1 might be the D (6 bases). V was clipped by 1 base and J by 0 bases, with 9 bases between them. This CDR3 spans 15 amino acids. Germline lookup yields CDR1 SGHTA and CDR2 FQGNSA. The DNA of the CDR3 is TGTGCCAGCAGCTTAGGTGGGGGCTCTAACTATGGCTACACCTTC. Translation gives CASSLGGGSNYGYTF.

The chain couples TRBV28 to TRBJ2-3, with TRBD2 identical over 7 bases. In germline, CDR1 is MDHEN, CDR2 SYDVKM. V was clipped by 5 bases and J by 0 bases; unmatched bases: 14. The CDR3 length is 18 residues. CDR3 sequence reads: CASSRASGGLSSTDTQYF. The CDR3 bases are TGTGCCAGCAGTCGGGCTAGCGGAGGACTATCTAGCACAGATACGCAGTATTTT.

The V and J genes are TRBV27 and TRBJ2-1; 10 positions agree with TRBD2. The V segment lost 1 base and the J segment 3 bases; nucleotides outside the gene matches: 6. From germline, CDR1 is MNHEY and CDR2 SMNVEV (reference sequence). The CDR3 totals 17 residues. CDR3: CASSLWSSGRIYNEQFF. CDR3 DNA: TGTGCCAGCAGTTTATGGTCTAGCGGGAGAATCTACAATGAGCAGTTCTTC.

This rearrangement joins TRBV18 to TRBJ1-3; 9 nucleotides line up with TRBD1. The CDR3 runs 19 residues. In germline, CDR1 is KGHSH, CDR2 LQKENI. J was trimmed by 0 bases and V by 1 base; bases with no gene match: 10. The CDR3 spells CASSPLIKGTGSSGNTIYF. In DNA, the CDR3 is TGTGCCAGCTCACCACTCATAAAAGGGACAGGGAGCTCTGGAAACACCATATATTTT.

The chain links TRBV5-1 to TRBJ2-7, with 11 bases fitting TRBD2. The CDR3 loop spans 15 amino acids. Per the germline V gene, CDR1 is SGHRS and CDR2 is YFSETQ. V lost 0 bases to trimming and J lost 4 bases; unmatched junction nucleotides: 3. CDR3 nucleotide sequence: TGCGCCAGCAGCTTGGTTTCTAGCGGGAGGTACGAGCAGTACTTC. Translated: CASSLVSSGRYEQYF.

This chain connects TRBV28 to TRBJ1-1, with 9 bases that match TRBD1. This CDR3 is built from 14 residues. Germline V gene lookup returns CDR1 MDHEN and CDR2 SYDVKM. Trimming removed 4 bases from V and 3 bases from J; junction bases left unmatched: 3. DNA for the CDR3: TGTGCCAGCAGTTCGGGACAGGGATACACTGAAGCTTTCTTT. As protein: CASSSGQGYTEAFF.

This clone has only one observation. The J gene is TRBJ2-3, the V gene TRBV11-2; no clear D gene. Trimming shortened V by 1 base and J by 3 bases, and 14 bases separated the two germline ends. Germline CDR1 reads SGHAT; CDR2 reads FQNNGV. CDR3 length equals 16 residues. CDR3 nucleotide sequence: TGTGCCAGCAGCTTAGGGTCTAGTAGGCTGACAGATACGCAGTATTTT. This translates into CASSLGSSRLTDTQYF.